A single sample gave rise to the 18 T cell receptor beta chains below, sequenced in a study of metastatic and nonmetastatic thyroid tumors. Every patient was untreated before thyroid surgery. TCRdb ran MiXCR on the PCR reads. Here the sample spans about 41,000 clones, 25% to 35% being singletons. Input material: blood. The receptors shown here come from a male donor with papillary thyroid cancer or a benign thyroid nodule (not recorded which). Some clones in this sample may be carry-over from other donors' samples.

This clone came up many times. The chain is built from TRBV29-1 and TRBJ2-5; unclear D gene. CDR1 is SQVTM and CDR2 is ANQGSEA in the germline V gene. CDR3 length: 10 amino acids. V shed 6 bases and J shed 3 bases, with 5 bases lying between them. CDR3 loop: CSVVEETQYF. CDR3 bases: TGCAGCGTAGTAGAAGAGACCCAGTACTTC. Looking up the rest from reference TRBV29-1 and TRBJ2-5 gives the full variable domain: SAVISQKPSRDICQRGTSLTIQCQVDSQVTMMFWYRQQPGQSLTLIATANQGSEATYESGFVIDKFPISRPNLTFSTLTVSNMSPEDSSIYLCSVVEETQYFGPGTRLLVL.

In its sample, this clone was seen many times. V usage is TRBV20-1 and J usage is TRBJ2-1; D is uncertain. Germline V lookup: CDR1 DFQATT, CDR2 SNEGSKA (reference sequence). The CDR3 is 13 amino acids. V was clipped by 2 bases and J by 5 bases, with 10 bases between them. As DNA, the CDR3 is TGCAGTGCTAGAAGGGAAAGGAACAATGAGCAGTTCTTC. The encoded protein is CSARRERNNEQFF.

This clone is termed medium-sized (0.01 to 0.1%). This chain connects TRBV6-1 to TRBJ1-1; 8 nucleotides agree with TRBD1. Germline values: CDR1 MNHNS, CDR2 SASEGT. This CDR3 contains 16 residues. V dropped 1 base and J dropped 4; count of bases not matched to a gene: 8. CDR3 in DNA: TGTGCCAGCAGTGAAGAGGGGACAGGAAGTCTCACTGAAGCTTTCTTT. Translation: CASSEEGTGSLTEAFF.

This clone was detected only a few times. CDR3 region: CAIKKGDSSFPNYGYTF. DNA for the CDR3: TGTGCCATCAAAAAGGGGGACAGCTCCTTCCCTAACTATGGCTACACCTTC. The V call is TRBV10-3, the J call TRBJ1-2, with 7 nucleotides matching TRBD1. The CDR3 has 17 residues. Germline V gene sequence: CDR1 ENHRY, CDR2 SYGVKD. V lost 7 bases to trimming and J lost 0 bases; unmatched junction nucleotides: 14.

In the case of this clone: Mismatch with germline at one junction end may stem from a read error. The chain couples TRBV15 to TRBJ1-2; no clear D. Germline-derived CDR1 and CDR2 are LNHNV and YYDKDF (reference sequence). This CDR3 contains 11 residues. The CDR3 loop is CATSSDNGFTF. CDR3 in DNA: TGTGCCACCAGCAGCGATAATGGCTTCACCTTC.

This clone was found a few times. The V gene is TRBV20-1, the J gene TRBJ1-2; D may be TRBD1 (5 bases). Trimming shortened V by 3 bases and J by 4 bases, and 18 bases separated the two germline ends. This CDR3 comprises 15 residues. Germline-derived CDR1 and CDR2 are DFQATT and SNEGSKA (reference sequence). Here the CDR3 reads CSARAQGEGSYGYTF. The CDR3 DNA reads TGCAGTGCTAGGGCCCAAGGGGAGGGGTCCTATGGCTACACCTTC.

Turning to this clone: A read error is possible here, since a much larger clone lies one base away. V usage is TRBV5-4 and J usage is TRBJ2-3; TRBD1 might be the D (6 bases). The germline CDR1 and CDR2 sequences are SGHNT and YYREEE (reference sequence). Trimming took 4 bases from V and 4 from J, leaving 19 bases between them. The CDR3 runs 16 residues. The CDR3 protein is CASSLGHGNPSDTQYF. In DNA form, the CDR3 reads TGTGCCAGCAGCCTGGGACATGGGAATCCATCAGATACGCAGTATTTT. Supplemented by reference TRBV5-4 and TRBJ2-3, the full variable domain reads ETGVTQSPTHLIKTRGQQVTLRCSSQSGHNTVSWYQQALGQGPQFIFQYYREEENGRGNFPPRFSGLQFPNYSSELNVNALELDDSALYLCASSLGHGNPSDTQYFGPGTRLTVL.

The chain joins TRBV6-2 or TRBV6-3 to TRBJ1-6, with TRBD1 as a possible D gene (5 bases). Germline values: CDR1 MNHEY, CDR2 SVGEGT. The CDR3 is made up of 16 amino acids. V gave up 3 bases and J gave up 0 bases, with 9 bases separating them. CDR3 in amino acids: CASSYRQSSYNSPLHF. The CDR3 nucleotides read TGTGCCAGCAGTTATCGACAGAGCTCCTATAATTCACCCCTCCACTTT.

This clone was counted ten times or more. This sample includes further DNA sequences coding for the same CDR3. The chain couples TRBV2 to TRBJ2-7; a weak D match, TRBD1 (5 bases). Germline V CDR1 and CDR2: SNHLY, FYNNEI. Trimming cost V 3 bases and J 3 bases, with 12 bases left between them. This CDR3 spans 14 amino acids. CDR3 residues: CASSEQGSGYEQYF. As DNA, the CDR3 is TGTGCCAGCAGTGAGCAGGGTTCGGGCTACGAGCAGTACTTC.

CDR3 in DNA: TGTGCCAGCAGTTGGCGGGACCAAGAGACCCAGTACTTC. This gives the protein CASSWRDQETQYF. The chain uses TRBV2 and TRBJ2-5, with a possible D match to TRBD2 (5 bases). V lost 5 bases and J lost 0, with 7 bases in between. Germline CDR1 is SNHLY and CDR2 is FYNNEI. This CDR3 is built from 13 residues. Supplemented by reference TRBV2 and TRBJ2-5, the full variable domain reads EPEVTQTPSHQVTQMGQEVILRCVPISNHLYFYWYRQILGQKVEFLVSFYNNEISEKSEIFDDQFSVERPDGSNFTLKIRSTKLEDSAMYFCASSWRDQETQYFGPGTRLLVL.

This clone was found many times. V is TRBV7-9 and J is TRBJ2-2; perhaps TRBD1 as D (6 bases). From germline, CDR1 is SEHNR and CDR2 FQNEAQ (reference sequence). The CDR3 extends over 15 amino acids. Trimming pared 6 bases from V and 3 bases from J, leaving 14 bases between. The chain's CDR3 is CASRSRGYDTGELFF. The CDR3 region has the DNA TGTGCCAGCAGGTCAAGGGGGTATGACACCGGGGAGCTGTTTTTT.

The chain is built from TRBV20-1 and TRBJ2-5; D ambiguous. Germline-derived CDR1 and CDR2 are DFQATT and SNEGSKA (reference sequence). The V gene lost 2 bases and the J gene lost 3 bases, with 13 bases spanning the gap. The length of the CDR3 is 14 residues. The CDR3 sequence is CSARCDMVEETQYF. CDR3 nucleotide sequence: TGCAGTGCTAGATGTGACATGGTTGAAGAGACCCAGTACTTC.

This clone came up a few times. With a much larger clone just one base away, this may be a read error. As the CDR3 is not closed by the conserved phenylalanine or tryptophan, this likely results from a read error. The sample holds other DNA sequences that translate to the same CDR3. The chain couples TRBV28 to TRBJ1-2; D may be TRBD1 (5 bases). V was trimmed by 3 bases and J by 6 bases, leaving 14 bases between them. Germline V gene sequence: CDR1 MDHEN, CDR2 SYDVKM. CDR3 size: 14 residues. DNA for the CDR3: TGTGCCAGCAGTTTCCCCCCTCAGGGTAATGGCTACACCCTC. This translates into CASSFPPQGNGYTL.

A few counts support this clone. V and J are TRBV6-2 or TRBV6-3 and TRBJ1-6, with D possibly being TRBD1 (6 bases). Trimming pared 7 bases from V and 10 bases from J, leaving 17 bases between. The CDR3 consists of 14 residues. Germline CDR1 is MNHEY and CDR2 is SVGEGT. The CDR3 sequence is CASKGGDFNSPLHF. The DNA of the CDR3 is TGTGCCAGCAAAGGGGGGGATTTCAACTCACCCCTCCACTTT.

CDR3 in DNA: TGTGCCAGCAACCAACTAGCGGGCTGGTGTGAGCAGTTCTTC. Amino acid sequence: CASNQLAGWCEQFF. The V call is TRBV6-1, the J call TRBJ2-1, with 9 bases lining up with TRBD2. Germline assignment: CDR1 MNHNS and CDR2 SASEGT. This CDR3 contains 14 residues. The J segment lost 9 bases and the V segment lost 7 bases, leaving 10 bases of the junction unmatched.

This clone has only a few counts. The V call is TRBV15, the J call TRBJ1-5; D gene ambiguous. The V gene's germline CDR1 is LNHNV and CDR2 YYDKDF (reference sequence). V was trimmed by 1 base and J by 3 bases, leaving 7 bases between them. This CDR3 contains 14 residues. CDR3 sequence reads: CATSRGRDNQPQHF. The CDR3 DNA is TGTGCCACCAGCAGAGGTAGGGACAATCAGCCCCAGCATTTT.

This clone was observed many times. The rearrangement uses TRBV9 and TRBJ1-1, with D perhaps matching TRBD1 (6 bases). The CDR3 loop spans 15 amino acids. From germline, CDR1 is SGDLS and CDR2 YYNGEE. V shed 5 bases and J shed 1 base, with 15 bases lying between them. CDR3 sequence: CASSAGVVANTEAFF. The CDR3 nucleotides read TGTGCCAGCAGTGCAGGGGTGGTGGCGAACACTGAAGCTTTCTTT.

This clone was detected only a few times. The chain has TRBV19 and TRBJ1-1; D might be TRBD1 (6 bases). The CDR3 sequence is 13 residues long. The V and J ends lost 4 bases and 9 bases respectively, with 15 bases between them. The germline CDR1 and CDR2 sequences are LNHDA and SQIVND (reference sequence). In DNA form, the CDR3 reads TGTGCCAGTAGTACGACTCATGACAGGAAAGCTTTCTTT. Its translation: CASSTTHDRKAFF.